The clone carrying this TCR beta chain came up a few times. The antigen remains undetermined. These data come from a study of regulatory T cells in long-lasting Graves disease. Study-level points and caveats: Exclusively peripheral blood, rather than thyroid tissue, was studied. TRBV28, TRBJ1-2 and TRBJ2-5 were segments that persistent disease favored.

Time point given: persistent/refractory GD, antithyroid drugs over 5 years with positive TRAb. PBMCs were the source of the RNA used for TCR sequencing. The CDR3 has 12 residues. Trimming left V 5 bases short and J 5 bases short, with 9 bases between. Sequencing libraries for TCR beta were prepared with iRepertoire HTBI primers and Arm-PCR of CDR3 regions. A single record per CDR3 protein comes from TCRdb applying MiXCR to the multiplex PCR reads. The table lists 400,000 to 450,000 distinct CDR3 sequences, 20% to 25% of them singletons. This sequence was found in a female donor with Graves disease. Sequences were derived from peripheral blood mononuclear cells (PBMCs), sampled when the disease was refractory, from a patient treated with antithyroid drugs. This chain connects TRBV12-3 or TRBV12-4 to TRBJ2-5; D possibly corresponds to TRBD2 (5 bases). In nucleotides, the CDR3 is TGTGCCAGCAGTCTCGTAGCGGAGACCCAGTACTTC. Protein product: CASSLVAETQYF.